This T cell receptor (beta chain) stems from a study of cytomegalovirus exposure and HLA in healthy donors. CDR3 length equals 13 residues. Germline values: CDR1 SQVTM, CDR2 ANQGSEA. Trimming shortened V by 4 bases and J by 3 bases, and 10 bases separated the two germline ends. PCR amplification relied on 60 Vbeta primers (plus 13 Jbeta primers). Using immunoSEQ multiplex PCR, the repertoire was profiled, and TCRdb retains in-frame clones only, with some absent. The sample has 130,000 or so clones; approximately 80% are singletons. The TCR was taken from a female donor in good health and CMV-seronegative. J is TRBJ1-5 and V is TRBV29-1; maybe TRBD1 (5 bases). Source material: PBMCs. CDR3 sequence reads: CSVGDRNNQPQHF. The CDR3 bases are TGCAGCGTTGGTGACAGAAACAATCAGCCCCAGCATTTT.